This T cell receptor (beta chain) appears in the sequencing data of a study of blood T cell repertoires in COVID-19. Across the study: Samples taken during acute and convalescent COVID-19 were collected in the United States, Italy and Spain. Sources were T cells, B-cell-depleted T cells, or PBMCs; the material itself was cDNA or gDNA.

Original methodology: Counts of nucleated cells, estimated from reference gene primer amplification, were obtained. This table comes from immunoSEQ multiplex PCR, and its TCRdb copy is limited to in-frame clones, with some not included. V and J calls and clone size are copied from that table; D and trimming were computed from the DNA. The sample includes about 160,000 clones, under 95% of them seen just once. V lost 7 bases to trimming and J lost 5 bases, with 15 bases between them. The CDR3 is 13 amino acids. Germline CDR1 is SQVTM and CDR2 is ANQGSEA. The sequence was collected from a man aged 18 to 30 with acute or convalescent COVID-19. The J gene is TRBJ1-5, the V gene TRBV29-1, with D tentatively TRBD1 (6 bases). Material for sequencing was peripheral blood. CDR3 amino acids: CSDKQGGDQPQHF. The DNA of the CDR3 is TGCAGCGATAAACAGGGTGGGGATCAGCCCCAGCATTTT.